This T cell receptor beta chain appears in the sequencing data of a study of tumor-infiltrating lymphocytes in primary liver carcinoma. Study results and caveats: Blood had a significantly lower top-250-clone fraction than tumors did (p = 0.039).

The V gene end was trimmed by 8 bases and the J gene end by 2 bases; junction bases not matched to a gene: 14. Germline-derived CDR1 and CDR2 are MNHNS and SASEGT. The CDR3 loop spans 17 amino acids. The template, about 540 ng total RNA, yielded TCR beta cDNA made with a constant-region primer. Employing slightly modified ARM-PCR, three nested multiplex PCR rounds were run, and these gave rise to the TCR beta libraries. TRBV1-TRBV30 forward primers paired with a C-beta reverse primer were used in the first two PCR rounds, which ran approximately 10 cycles each. TCRdb redid the calling of the multiplex PCR reads with MiXCR, one entry per CDR3 protein. The top ten hold 19% of the sample, which has around 40,000 distinct CDR3 sequences, approximately 73% seen once. For this clonotype: The target antigen is unknown.

Bulk tissue was left unsorted, and RNA and DNA were co-extracted from about 20-30 mg of it. V is TRBV6-1 and J is TRBJ2-1, with TRBD1 identical over 8 bases. The sequencing input was liver tumor tissue from sampling region 2. Subset defined: tumor region T2, inferior pole. The receptor was isolated from a man aged 40-49 years with primary liver carcinoma and hepatitis B virus infection. This CDR3 reads CASAGVRTGYPYNEQFF. The CDR3 DNA is TGTGCCAGCGCAGGAGTAAGGACAGGGTATCCCTACAATGAGCAGTTCTTC.